These T cell receptor beta chains were read from a single sample in a study of post-analysis software for immune sequencing data. TCRdb reprocessed the PCR reads with MiXCR, giving one entry per CDR3 protein. Of 820,000 or so distinct CDR3 sequences detected, approximately 50% appear once; the ten largest clones hold 4.6%. Input material: blood. The receptors originated from a girl aged 5-17 years with multiple sclerosis. CDR3s include the opening cysteine and the closing phenylalanine or tryptophan. A D gene is named only where the DNA matches it firmly. Clone size is shown for a subset of rows, as once, few, many or a class of expanded clone.

V gene	J gene	D gene	clone size	CDR3 DNA	CDR3 protein
TRBV5-1	TRBJ1-6	-	-	TGCGCCAGCAGCCAGGACGGGAAGGGTTCACCCCTCCACTTT	CASSQDGKGSPLHF
TRBV20-1	TRBJ2-5	-	-	TGCAGTGCTGACACGCCGGGAATAGAAGAGACCCAGTACTTC	CSADTPGIEETQYF
TRBV29-1	TRBJ2-1	-	-	TGCAGCGTTGGAAGGGATTATGAGCAGTTCTTC	CSVGRDYEQFF
TRBV3-1	TRBJ2-4	-	-	TGTGCCAGCAGTTCCATCACCAAGGACATTCAGTACTTC	CASSSITKDIQYF
TRBV7-3	TRBJ2-3	-	-	TGTGCCAGCACCCTACTAGGTAGGGGCACAGATACGCAGTATTTT	CASTLLGRGTDTQYF
TRBV7-9	TRBJ2-1	-	few	TGTGCCAGCAGCCCCGGCCGTTACAATGAGCAGTTCTTC	CASSPGRYNEQFF
TRBV20-1	TRBJ2-4	TRBD1	-	TGCAGTACTAGAGACAGGGCCAGTGCGGTGGAGCAGTACTTC	CSTRDRASAVEQYF
TRBV9	TRBJ2-7	TRBD2	few	TGTGCCAGCAGCCCACGTGCAGCGGGAGAAGGCGAGCAGTACTTC	CASSPRAAGEGEQYF
TRBV30	TRBJ1-2	-	-	TGTGCCTGGAAGGGAACAGGGACTTCGGGCTACACCTTC	CAWKGTGTSGYTF
TRBV6-6	TRBJ2-4	-	-	TGTGCCAGCAGTTACGGTCTGGCGCTAGCCAAAAACATTCAGTACTTC	CASSYGLALAKNIQYF
TRBV7-9	TRBJ2-7	TRBD1	-	TGTGCCAGCAGCTTAGCCGAGGGGGCTGGCTACGAGCAGTACTTC	CASSLAEGAGYEQYF
TRBV5-1	TRBJ2-3	-	-	TGCGCCAGCAGCTTGGAGGAGTCAGATACGCAGTATTTT	CASSLEESDTQYF
TRBV5-1	TRBJ2-2	-	once	TGCGCCAGCAGCTTCGCCCTGGCTGGGACCGGGGAGCTGTTTTTT	CASSFALAGTGELFF
TRBV6-5	TRBJ1-2	-	-	TGTGCCAGTCGTTCCTCCTTAATCTATGGCTACACCTTC	CASRSSLIYGYTF
TRBV20-1	TRBJ2-7	TRBD2	-	TGCAGTGCTAGAGATCATTTAGCGGGAGCCAACGAGCAGTACTTC	CSARDHLAGANEQYF
TRBV3-1	TRBJ2-7	-	-	TGTGCCAGCAGCCGAGAGCTGGGGAACTACGAGCAGTACTTC	CASSRELGNYEQYF
TRBV3-1	TRBJ2-1	TRBD2	-	TGTGCCAGCAGCCGGCGGGAGATCGGTGAGCAGTTCTTC	CASSRREIGEQFF
TRBV5-8	TRBJ2-7	TRBD2	once	TGTGCCAGCAGCTCCCCACGGGGGGATGCGACCTACGAGCAGTACTTC	CASSSPRGDATYEQYF
TRBV6-4	TRBJ2-5	-	-	TGTGCCAGACCGTCGGACAGGGAGGGTTGTACTGCAGAGACCCAGTACTTC	CARPSDREGCTAETQYF
TRBV25-1	TRBJ2-1	TRBD1	-	TGTGCCAGCTCCCAGCGACGGACAGGGGTGAATGAGCAGTTCTTC	CASSQRRTGVNEQFF
TRBV10-3	TRBJ2-5	-	-	TGTGCCATCAGAGGGGACATCCAAGAGACCCAGTACTTC	CAIRGDIQETQYF
TRBV20-1	TRBJ1-1	TRBD1	-	TGCAGTGCTTGGACAGGGGACACTGAAGCTTTCTTT	CSAWTGDTEAFF
TRBV7-2	TRBJ1-2	-	many	TGCGCCAGCAGCTTGGGAGGGTACTATGGCTACACCTTC	CASSLGGYYGYTF
TRBV7-9	TRBJ1-4	-	-	TGTGCCAGCAGCTTAACTACAGGGAATGAAAAACTGTTTTTT	CASSLTTGNEKLFF
TRBV27	TRBJ2-3	-	-	TGTGCCAGCAGTACACGAATGGGCGGGAGCACAGATACGCAGTATTTT	CASSTRMGGSTDTQYF
TRBV10-3	TRBJ1-2	TRBD1	-	TGTGCCATCAGTCAGGGGGGGGATGGCTACACCTTC	CAISQGGDGYTF
TRBV5-1	TRBJ2-7	-	-	TGCGCCAGCAGCGCCGGACCGCGGGTCCCCTACGAGCAGTACTTC	CASSAGPRVPYEQYF
TRBV20-1	TRBJ2-5	-	few	TGCAGTGCTCCGAGGGTGCTCCAAGAGACCCAGTACTTC	CSAPRVLQETQYF
TRBV6-2/TRBV6-3	TRBJ2-1	TRBD2	once	TGTGCCAGCACGGTGCTTGCCGGGAGGGTCCTCTATGAGCAGTTCTTC	CASTVLAGRVLYEQFF
TRBV7-8	TRBJ2-7	TRBD1	-	TGTGCCAGCAGCTTACATCGGGACAGGGTAATCAATGAGCAGTACTTC	CASSLHRDRVINEQYF
TRBV5-1	TRBJ2-3	TRBD2	-	TGCGCCAGCAGCTTGGCGACGACTAGCGGGAGGTCAGATACGCAGTATTTT	CASSLATTSGRSDTQYF
TRBV25-1	TRBJ2-1	TRBD2	-	TGTGCCAGCAGTGGTCGTAGCGGGAGGGTTTCGGGCTACAATGAGCAGTTCTTC	CASSGRSGRVSGYNEQFF
TRBV20-1	TRBJ2-1	TRBD2	few	TGCAGTGCCAAGGTACTAGCGATCTATAATGAGCAGTTCTTC	CSAKVLAIYNEQFF